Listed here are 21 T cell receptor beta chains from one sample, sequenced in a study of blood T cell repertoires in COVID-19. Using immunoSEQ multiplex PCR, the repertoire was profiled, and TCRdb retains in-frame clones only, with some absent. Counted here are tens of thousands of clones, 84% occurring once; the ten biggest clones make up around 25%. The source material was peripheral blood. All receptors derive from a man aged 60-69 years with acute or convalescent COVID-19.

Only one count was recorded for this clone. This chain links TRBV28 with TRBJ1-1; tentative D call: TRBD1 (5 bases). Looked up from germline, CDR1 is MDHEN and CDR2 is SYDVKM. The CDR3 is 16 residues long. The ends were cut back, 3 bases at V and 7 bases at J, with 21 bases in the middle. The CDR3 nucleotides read TGTGCCAGCAGTTTGATCAGTCGGGGGGATTTTGGTGAAGCTTTCTTT. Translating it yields CASSLISRGDFGEAFF. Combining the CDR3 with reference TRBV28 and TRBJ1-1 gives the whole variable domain DVKVTQSSRYLVKRTGEKVFLECVQDMDHENMFWYRQDPGLGLRLIYFSYDVKMKEKGDIPEGYSVSREKKERFSLILESASTNQTSMYLCASSLISRGDFGEAFFGQGTRLTVV.

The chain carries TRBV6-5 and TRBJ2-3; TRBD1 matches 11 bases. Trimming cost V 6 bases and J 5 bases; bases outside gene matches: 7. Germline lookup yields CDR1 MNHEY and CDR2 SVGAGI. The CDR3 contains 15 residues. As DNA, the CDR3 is TGTGCCAGCAGCCTCGGGACAGGGGGTTTAGATACGCAGTATTTT. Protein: CASSLGTGGLDTQYF.

The CDR3 here is CASRGAEDPYEQYF. CDR3 nucleotides: TGTGCCAGCAGGGGGGCGGAGGATCCCTACGAGCAGTACTTC. The chain joins TRBV7-3 to TRBJ2-7; possible D gene TRBD1, 6 bases. The CDR3 spans 14 residues. V dropped 6 bases and J dropped 2 bases, with 14 bases sitting between them. The germline CDR1 and CDR2 sequences are SGHTA and FQGTGA.

This CDR3 reads CASSQYLQGNTEAFF. CDR3 sequence (DNA): TGTGCCAGCAGCCAATATTTACAGGGGAACACTGAAGCTTTCTTT. The V and J genes are TRBV3-1 (or the pseudogene TRBV3-2) and TRBJ1-1; a possible D gene is TRBD1 (6 bases). The ends were cut back, 2 bases at V and 1 base at J, with 11 bases in the middle. Looked up from germline, CDR1 is LGHDT and CDR2 is YNNKEL (reference sequence). This CDR3 has 15 residues.

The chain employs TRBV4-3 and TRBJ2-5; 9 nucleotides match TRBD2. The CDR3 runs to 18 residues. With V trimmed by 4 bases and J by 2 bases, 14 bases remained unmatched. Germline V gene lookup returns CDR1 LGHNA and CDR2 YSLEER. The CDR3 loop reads CASSRFWESGGRQETQYF. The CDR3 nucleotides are TGCGCCAGCAGCCGGTTTTGGGAAAGCGGGGGGCGGCAAGAGACCCAGTACTTC.

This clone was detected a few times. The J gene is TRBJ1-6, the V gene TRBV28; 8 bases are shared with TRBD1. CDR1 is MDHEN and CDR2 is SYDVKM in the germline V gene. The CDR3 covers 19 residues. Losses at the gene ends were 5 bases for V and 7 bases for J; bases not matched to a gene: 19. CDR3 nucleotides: TGTGCCAGCAGTATACAGTCCCTCTGGCAGGGGGCGAAAAATTCACCCCTCCACTTT. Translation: CASSIQSLWQGAKNSPLHF.

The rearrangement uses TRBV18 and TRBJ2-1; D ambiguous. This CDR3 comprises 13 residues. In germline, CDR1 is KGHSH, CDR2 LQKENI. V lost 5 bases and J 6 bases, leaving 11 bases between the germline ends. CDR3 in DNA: TGTGCCAGCTCATCTCAGGCGACCAATGAGCAGTTCTTC. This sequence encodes CASSSQATNEQFF.

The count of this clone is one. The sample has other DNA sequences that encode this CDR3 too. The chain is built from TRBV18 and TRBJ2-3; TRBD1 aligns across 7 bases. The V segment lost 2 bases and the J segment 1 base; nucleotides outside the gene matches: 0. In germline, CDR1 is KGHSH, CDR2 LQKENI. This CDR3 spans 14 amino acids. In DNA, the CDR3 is TGTGCCAGCTCACCAGGACAGGGCACAGATACGCAGTATTTT. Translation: CASSPGQGTDTQYF.

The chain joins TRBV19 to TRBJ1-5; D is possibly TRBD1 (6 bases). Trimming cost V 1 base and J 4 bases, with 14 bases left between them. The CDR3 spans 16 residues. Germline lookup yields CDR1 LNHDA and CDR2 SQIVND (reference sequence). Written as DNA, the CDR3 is TGTGCCAGTAGTATAGGCAGGGGAAAAGGGAATCAGCCCCAGCATTTT. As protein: CASSIGRGKGNQPQHF.

DNA for the CDR3: TGCGCCAGCAGCCAAGACGAGGGATCGGACACCATATATTTT. Amino acids: CASSQDEGSDTIYF. The rearrangement joins TRBV4-1 to TRBJ1-3; D is unclear. The length of the CDR3 is 14 residues. Germline CDR1 reads MGHRA; CDR2 reads YSYEKL. V shed 0 bases and J shed 8 bases, with 11 bases lying between them.

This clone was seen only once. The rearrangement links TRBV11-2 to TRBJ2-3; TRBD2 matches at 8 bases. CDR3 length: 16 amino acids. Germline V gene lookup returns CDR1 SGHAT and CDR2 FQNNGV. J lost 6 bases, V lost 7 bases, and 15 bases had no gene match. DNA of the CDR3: TGTGCCAGCACCGGGGGTCAAGCGGGGGCCCACGATACGCAGTATTTT. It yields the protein CASTGGQAGAHDTQYF.

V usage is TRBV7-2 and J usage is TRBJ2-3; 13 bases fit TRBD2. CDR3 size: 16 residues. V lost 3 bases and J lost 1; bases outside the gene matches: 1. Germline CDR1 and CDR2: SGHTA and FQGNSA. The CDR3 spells CASSFGLAGGTDTQYF. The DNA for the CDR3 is TGTGCCAGCAGCTTCGGACTAGCGGGAGGCACAGATACGCAGTATTTT.

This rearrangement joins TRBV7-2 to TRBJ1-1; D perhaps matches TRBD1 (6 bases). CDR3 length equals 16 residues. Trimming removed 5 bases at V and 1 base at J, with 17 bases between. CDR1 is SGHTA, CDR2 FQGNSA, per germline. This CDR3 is CASSTQQGGRNTEAFF. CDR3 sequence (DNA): TGTGCCAGCAGCACCCAACAGGGAGGGCGGAACACTGAAGCTTTCTTT.

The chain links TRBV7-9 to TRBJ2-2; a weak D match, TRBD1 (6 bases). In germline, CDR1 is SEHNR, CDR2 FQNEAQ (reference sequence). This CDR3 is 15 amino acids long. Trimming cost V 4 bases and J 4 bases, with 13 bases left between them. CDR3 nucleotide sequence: TGTGCCAGCAGCTACTACCGGGACACCACCGGGGAGCTGTTTTTT. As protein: CASSYYRDTTGELFF.

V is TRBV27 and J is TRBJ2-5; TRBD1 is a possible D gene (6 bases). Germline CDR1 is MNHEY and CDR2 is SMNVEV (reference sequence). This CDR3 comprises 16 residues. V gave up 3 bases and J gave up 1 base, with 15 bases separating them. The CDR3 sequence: CASSLDGQLLQETQYF. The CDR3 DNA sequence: TGTGCCAGCAGTTTGGACGGACAGCTACTCCAAGAGACCCAGTACTTC.

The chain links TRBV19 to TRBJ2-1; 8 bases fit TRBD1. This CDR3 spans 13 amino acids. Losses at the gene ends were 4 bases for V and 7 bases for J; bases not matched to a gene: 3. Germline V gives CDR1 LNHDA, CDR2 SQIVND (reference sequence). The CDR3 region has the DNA TGTGCCAGTAGTAGACAGGGGAATAATGAGCAGTTCTTC. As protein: CASSRQGNNEQFF. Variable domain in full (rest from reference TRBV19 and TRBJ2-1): DGGITQSPKYLFRKEGQNVTLSCEQNLNHDAMYWYRQDPGQGLRLIYYSQIVNDFQKGDIAEGYSVSREKKESFPLTVTSAQKNPTAFYLCASSRQGNNEQFFGPGTRLTVL.

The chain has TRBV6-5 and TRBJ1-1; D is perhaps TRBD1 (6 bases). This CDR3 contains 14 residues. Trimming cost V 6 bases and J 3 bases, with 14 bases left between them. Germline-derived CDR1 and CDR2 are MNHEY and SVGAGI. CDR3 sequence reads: CASSQGSMDTEAFF. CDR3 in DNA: TGTGCCAGCAGCCAGGGGAGCATGGACACTGAAGCTTTCTTT.

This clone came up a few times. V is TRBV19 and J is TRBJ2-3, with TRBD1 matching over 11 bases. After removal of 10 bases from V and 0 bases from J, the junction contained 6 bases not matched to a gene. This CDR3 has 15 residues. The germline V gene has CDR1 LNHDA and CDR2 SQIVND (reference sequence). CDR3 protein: CATKDRGLSTDTQYF. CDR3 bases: TGTGCCACCAAGGACAGGGGGCTTAGCACAGATACGCAGTATTTT.

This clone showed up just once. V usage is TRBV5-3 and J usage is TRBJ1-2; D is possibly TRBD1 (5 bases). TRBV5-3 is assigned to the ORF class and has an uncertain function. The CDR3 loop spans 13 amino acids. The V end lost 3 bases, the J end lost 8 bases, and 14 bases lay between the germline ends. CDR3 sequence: CARSSPGFRGYTF. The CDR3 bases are TGTGCCAGAAGCTCGCCAGGGTTCAGGGGCTACACCTTC.

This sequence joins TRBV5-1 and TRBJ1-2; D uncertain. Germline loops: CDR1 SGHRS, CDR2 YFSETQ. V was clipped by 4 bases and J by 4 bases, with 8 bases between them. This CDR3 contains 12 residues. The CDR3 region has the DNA TGCGCCAGCAGCCGAGACACCTATGGCTACACCTTC. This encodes CASSRDTYGYTF.

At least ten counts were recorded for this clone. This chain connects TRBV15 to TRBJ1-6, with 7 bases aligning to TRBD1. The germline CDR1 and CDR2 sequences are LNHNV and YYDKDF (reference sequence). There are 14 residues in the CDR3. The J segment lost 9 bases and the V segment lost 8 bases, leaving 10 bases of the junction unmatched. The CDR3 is CATVDRVTGSPLHF. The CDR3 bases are TGTGCCACCGTCGACAGGGTAACGGGTTCACCCCTCCACTTT.